This TCR beta chain comes out of a study of blood T cells in healthy people across ages (dated by TCRdb to 2013 to 2016). Turning to the overall study: In model experiments, template switching captured roughly one uniquely barcoded TCR beta cDNA molecule for every two T cells. Donors were grouped into four age groups: young (average approximately 15 years), middle-aged (over 35), aged (about 60) and long-lived (about 90). The study analyzed two additional independent replicas of 1 million unique cDNA reads from the same blood draw for two donors, one aged 18 to 30 and one aged 80 or older. To track age-related changes in TCR beta repertoire diversity, the study relied on deep sequencing normalized with unique cDNA molecular identifiers.

Systemically healthy Caucasian individuals from Russia, approximately 39 in total and aged about 6 to 95 years, were included as donors. Roughly 10 milliliters of peripheral blood were drawn from each donor into EDTA-treated Vacutainer tubes. Ficoll-Paque density-gradient centrifugation was used to isolate PBMCs, with at least 7 million obtained per sample. Trizol reagent was used to extract total RNA from the PBMCs, yielding at least 6 micrograms per sample. For every donor, an aliquot of PBMCs went through flow cytometry to measure the percentages of naive CD45RAhigh/CD27high T cells. The paper as a whole reports these results and caveats: Conclusive comparison of naive and antigen-experienced compartments was prevented by the profiling of bulk unsorted PBMCs. Compared with the aged group, more naive CD4+ T cells, fewer expanded clones and increased TCR diversity were shown by the long-lived group, suggesting age selection. Total diversity estimates from one million sequenced T cells were considered lower bounds and underestimates. Donor CMV infection status was unknown, potentially confounding age-related changes in expanded clonotypes. Observed TCR beta diversity correlated strongly with the percentage of naive T cells measured by flow cytometry. Observed TCR beta diversity per million T cells fell roughly linearly with age, and a significant reduction was already apparent by age around 36.

Receptor libraries were prepared by 5' RACE. TCRdb shows the sequencer as Illumina HiSeq 2500. The second PCR ran for about 7 to 11 cycles and used a J-beta primer mix along with a sample-barcoded 5' primer. Each TCR beta cDNA molecule received a unique molecular identifier from a template-switch 5' adaptor carrying 12 random nucleotides. Each sample yielded at least 2.5 million CDR3-containing paired-end reads. First-strand cDNA was synthesized from all RNA with the Mint cDNA synthesis kit, primed by a TRBC-specific oligonucleotide. Following uracil-DNA glycosylase treatment, a first 18-cycle PCR with universal primers M1SS and BC2_uni_R was performed on all cDNA. In the source study's methods: Each sample was normalized by randomly selecting 1 million high-quality reads, each carrying a distinct molecular identifier. Reads sharing molecular identifiers were discarded rather than binned into consensus sequences. MiTCR, with a Q25 quality threshold and the strictest error-elimination algorithm, was used for CDR3 identification, clonotype clustering and error correction. A nonparametric unseen species model with Euler transformation was used to estimate a lower bound on total TCR beta diversity. In TCRdb, the public reads were trimmed at Q25 with fastp and aligned with MiXCR, with productive beta chains retained. One record per CDR3 amino acid sequence lists the most common genes and DNA. TCRdb, not the authors, supplied the V and J calls. The sample table records 750,000 to 1,000,000 distinct CDR3 sequences; roughly 29% of these occur just once. The ten largest clonotypes hold more than 8.5% of the sample.

For CDR1 and CDR2, the germline V gene lists SGHRS and YFSETQ. The CDR3 starts with the cysteine, ends with the phenylalanine, and has 15 residues. Only the CDR3 DNA is retained, 45 bases long and in frame from the first base. Deletion took 1 base off V and 4 bases off J, with a span of 15 bases between the germline ends. Details on this clonotype: What antigen it recognizes has not been identified. No qualities accompany the bases; no much larger clone lies one base away.

This sample was shared with a second study, whose subject was T cells of mothers and their children. As that second paper reports: Donors were nine systemically healthy Caucasian individuals: three mothers and their six children. cDNA synthesis consumed the entire amount of extracted RNA, loaded at around 1.5 ug RNA in each 15 ul reaction. Sample barcodes and 2-4 random nucleotides were added via the M1S primer in the second PCR. Over 9 million TCR beta CDR3 reads came from each mother, compared with around 3 million reads from each child. In both related and unrelated pairs, thymic selection shapes the output of TCR recombination in a similar way, with inherited differences having only a minor effect. Normalized repertoire overlap in related mother-child pairs was always slightly higher than in unrelated mother-child pairs, but the difference was never significant. Persistent microchimeric T cell clones were not detected, at a sensitivity of approximately 98 clones per million clonotypes. To look for features that set related mother-child pairs apart from unrelated individuals, the researchers ran deep NGS to compare the TCR beta repertoires of mothers and children. The mean age was about 37 +/- 4 years for the mothers and 11 +/- 4 years for the children. After adapters were ligated using NEBNext reagents, the libraries underwent 100+100 nt paired-end sequencing on an Illumina HiSeq 2000. To avoid cross-contamination, the mother libraries and the child libraries were prepared a month apart and sequenced in separate runs. Each donor had between about 450,000 and 2,100,000 distinct TCR beta clonotypes identified. Naive TCR beta clonotypes were estimated from low-frequency clonotypes matched to each donor's FACS-determined naive share, without sorting.

The receptor was isolated from a woman in her thirties or forties in good health. The sequence links TRBV5-1 to TRBJ2-7, with the D gene not clear enough to name. Sequencing used blood. The CDR3 protein is CASSLLTPLSYEQYF. Here is the DNA: TGCGCCAGCAGCTTGTTAACCCCCTTGTCATACGAGCAGTACTTC.